Reported below is one T cell receptor (beta chain). Its antigen is unidentified. The data derive from a study of T cell clones after liver transplantation. On the study more broadly: Draws occurred before transplant, before withdrawal, and after complete or failed withdrawal. Study-level points and caveats: Compared with third party-reactive sequences, donor-reactive ones declined more, independent of withdrawal success.

Germline CDR1 SGHVS, CDR2 FQNEAQ. Unmatched junction bases numbered 17, after V lost 2 bases and J lost 8 bases. This CDR3 contains 18 residues. Some clones are missing from TCRdb's copy, which holds only in-frame ones; the method was immunoSEQ multiplex PCR. The sample yields tens of thousands of clones, about four fifths seen once. Specimen: CD4+ T cells from blood, collected 12 months after liver transplant. This sequence joins TRBV7-8 and TRBJ1-4; 7 nucleotides align to TRBD1. The sequence came from a human patient who received a liver transplant. Some of the T cells might come from the graft donor. CDR3 region: CASSLRSGGPSLSEKLFF. The CDR3, as DNA: TGTGCCAGCAGCTTAAGGTCAGGGGGGCCTAGTTTAAGCGAAAAACTGTTTTTT.